The 18 T cell receptor beta chains given below trace back to one sample, sequenced in a study of T cell responses to AZD1222 COVID-19 vaccine. Here immunoSEQ multiplex PCR was the method, and the copy in TCRdb shows in-frame clones only, minus some. The sample includes approximately 140,000 clones, more than 90% of them seen just once. The sequenced sample was peripheral blood, obtained 28 days after the second AZD1222 dose. These receptors all stem from an adult who received the AZD1222 COVID-19 vaccine.

The V and J genes are TRBV10-1 and TRBJ1-4, with D unresolved. Trimming stripped 2 bases from V and 8 bases from J, with 12 bases between. Germline CDR1 and CDR2: WNHNN and SYGVQD (reference sequence). The CDR3 is made up of 14 amino acids. The CDR3 is CASSEGGVDEKLFF. The CDR3 coding sequence is TGCGCCAGCAGTGAGGGTGGGGTGGACGAAAAACTGTTTTTT.

Remarks on this clone: The junction departs from germline at one end; a sequencing error may be responsible. The chain uses TRBV6-5 and TRBJ1-1, with unresolved D. The CDR3 runs to 16 residues. From germline, CDR1 is MNHEY and CDR2 SVGAGI. The chain's CDR3 is CASSNSPQEPMPRAFF. For the CDR3, the DNA is TGTGCCAGCAGTAACTCCCCGCAGGAACCCATGCCTAGGGCTTTCTTT.

The chain joins TRBV6-5 to TRBJ2-7; D is undetermined. Germline-derived CDR1 and CDR2 are MNHEY and SVGAGI. Trimming cost V 6 bases and J 2 bases, with 11 bases left between them. The CDR3 runs 13 residues. The CDR3 DNA reads as TGTGCCAGCAGCAATTATGACCCCTACGAGCAGTACTTC. This sequence encodes CASSNYDPYEQYF.

The chain has TRBV5-1 and TRBJ2-7, with a possible D match to TRBD2 (7 bases). Germline V lookup: CDR1 SGHRS, CDR2 YFSETQ. The CDR3 is made up of 15 amino acids. V lost 4 bases and J 4 bases, leaving 18 bases between the germline ends. The CDR3 is CASSQQGGDVYEQYF. The CDR3 DNA reads as TGCGCCAGCAGCCAACAGGGAGGGGATGTATACGAGCAGTACTTC. Full variable domain (rest looked up from reference TRBV5-1 and TRBJ2-7): KAGVTQTPRYLIKTRGQQVTLSCSPISGHRSVSWYQQTPGQGLQFLFEYFSETQRNKGNFPGRFSGRQFSNSRSEMNVSTLELGDSALYLCASSQQGGDVYEQYFGPGTRLTVT.

This clone was counted a single time. The chain links TRBV24-1 to TRBJ2-7; D is ambiguous. Trimming shortened V by 2 bases and J by 3 bases, and 16 bases separated the two germline ends. Germline lookup yields CDR1 KGHDR and CDR2 SFDVKD. This CDR3 region has 16 residues. The CDR3 spells CATSDSLGSRVYEQYF. For the CDR3, the DNA is TGTGCCACCAGTGATTCCTTGGGTTCGCGAGTCTACGAGCAGTACTTC.

The chain is built from TRBV28 and TRBJ1-6; D is ambiguous. In germline, CDR1 is MDHEN, CDR2 SYDVKM. This CDR3 region has 13 residues. The CDR3 DNA sequence: TGTGGTGGAAGGGCCTCCTATAATTCACCCCTCCACTTT. This codes for CGGRASYNSPLHF.

This chain connects TRBV27 to TRBJ1-5; 8 nucleotides align to TRBD1. CDR1 is MNHEY and CDR2 is SMNVEV in the germline V gene (reference sequence). V shed 5 bases, J shed 4 bases, and the junction held 7 bases outside the gene matches. The CDR3 is made up of 15 amino acids. DNA of the CDR3: TGTGCCAGCAGTCTACTAGGGACAGGTAATCAGCCCCAGCATTTT. Protein product: CASSLLGTGNQPQHF.

The chain carries TRBV7-3 and TRBJ1-1; D call uncertain. The V end lost 1 base, the J end lost 0 bases, and 12 bases lay between the germline ends. CDR3 length: 16 residues. CDR1 and CDR2 from the germline V gene are SGHTA and FQGTGA. CDR3 nucleotide sequence: TGTGCCAGCAGCTTAAACCCAAGTACACTGAACACTGAAGCTTTCTTT. Encoded protein: CASSLNPSTLNTEAFF.

The chain recombines TRBV9 with TRBJ2-3; D remains unclear. This CDR3 spans 14 amino acids. CDR1 SGDLS and CDR2 YYNGEE come from the germline V gene. V dropped 4 bases and J dropped 0 bases, with 9 bases sitting between them. The CDR3 DNA follows: TGTGCCAGCAGCCCCCGGACCAGCACAGATACGCAGTATTTT. It yields the protein CASSPRTSTDTQYF.

The chain uses TRBV4-2 and TRBJ2-7; D remains unclear. V lost 0 bases and J lost 2, with 8 bases in between. Germline V gives CDR1 LGHNA, CDR2 YNFKEQ. The CDR3 spans 14 residues. The CDR3 sequence is CASSQEQQTYEQYF. CDR3 in DNA: TGTGCCAGCAGCCAAGAACAACAAACCTACGAGCAGTACTTC.

V is TRBV9 and J is TRBJ2-2; maybe TRBD2 (5 bases). The V and J ends lost 5 bases and 2 bases respectively, with 16 bases between them. From germline, CDR1 is SGDLS and CDR2 YYNGEE. This CDR3 region has 16 residues. The CDR3 DNA reads TGTGCCAGCAGTGTAATGTCGGACTCAAACACCGGGGAGCTGTTTTTT. It encodes CASSVMSDSNTGELFF.

The chain carries TRBV10-3 and TRBJ2-7; D might be TRBD2 (6 bases). Looked up from germline, CDR1 is ENHRY and CDR2 is SYGVKD. The V and J ends lost 7 bases and 3 bases respectively, with 13 bases between them. The CDR3 has 13 amino acids. Here the CDR3 DNA reads TGTGCCATCACCCGGGAGCAGTTCTACGAGCAGTACTTC. Protein product: CAITREQFYEQYF.

V and J are TRBV30 and TRBJ1-4; possible D gene TRBD1, 6 bases. Trimming shortened V by 0 bases and J by 7 bases, and 12 bases separated the two germline ends. The CDR3 totals 14 residues. Germline lookup yields CDR1 GTSNPN and CDR2 SVGIG (reference sequence). The CDR3 nucleotides read TGTGCCTGGAGTGTAGGAGGGGGTTCTGAAAAACTGTTTTTT. Its protein is CAWSVGGGSEKLFF.

The genes are TRBV27 and TRBJ2-1, with no clear D. CDR3 length equals 15 residues. V was shortened by 7 bases and J by 4 bases, with 17 bases between the two germline ends. The V gene's germline CDR1 is MNHEY and CDR2 SMNVEV (reference sequence). CDR3 sequence (DNA): TGTGCCAGCAACCGGTTTGGGTCACCTTACAATGAGCAGTTCTTC. It translates to CASNRFGSPYNEQFF.

This clone was seen just once. The rearrangement links TRBV14 to TRBJ2-7, with 9 bases identical to TRBD2. The ends lost 2 bases at V and 0 bases at J; junction bases unmatched: 17. Germline loops: CDR1 SGHDN, CDR2 FVKESK. The CDR3 is 20 residues long. The CDR3 spells CASSQSRPSGTSLNSYEQYF. For the CDR3, the DNA is TGTGCCAGCAGCCAATCTCGTCCTAGCGGGACAAGTTTGAACTCCTACGAGCAGTACTTC.

This chain joins TRBV10-1 and TRBJ2-7; TRBD1 or TRBD2 may be the D gene (5 bases each). Looked up from germline, CDR1 is WNHNN and CDR2 is SYGVQD (reference sequence). CDR3 length equals 14 residues. V was clipped by 3 bases and J by 2 bases, with 11 bases between them. CDR3 nucleotide sequence: TGCGCCAGCAGTGAAGGGGACGCCACCTACGAGCAGTACTTC. This translates into CASSEGDATYEQYF.

V is TRBV5-1 and J is TRBJ2-3, with D hard to call. The length of the CDR3 is 16 residues. Germline assignment: CDR1 SGHRS and CDR2 YFSETQ. The V end was cut by 2 bases, the J end by 6 bases, with 19 bases between. This CDR3 is CASSFGVDGAYDTQYF. CDR3 in DNA: TGCGCCAGCAGCTTTGGAGTGGACGGAGCCTACGATACGCAGTATTTT.

The chain is built from TRBV10-3 and TRBJ2-3, with D possibly matching TRBD2 (6 bases). Germline V CDR1 and CDR2: ENHRY, SYGVKD. V lost 6 bases and J lost 1, with 14 bases in between. The CDR3 length is 15 residues. CDR3 DNA: TGTGCCATCAGCTGGACTACGTCCGGCACAGATACGCAGTATTTT. It codes for CAISWTTSGTDTQYF.